These 18 T cell receptor beta chains came from one sample sequenced in a study of T cell changes during pregnancy in multiple sclerosis (dated by TCRdb to about 2019). Library generation was performed with the immunoSEQ multiplex PCR assay. What TCRdb holds here is the immuneACCESS table cut down to in-frame rearrangements. Part of the clones is not present; checked against another copy, under half of the missing clones reflect an unresolved V gene, and the others are unexplained. This sample gives roughly 50,000 clones in total; about 91% of them show up just once. Roughly 1.2% of the sample belongs to the ten largest clones. Here the sequenced sample was peripheral blood, taken after pregnancy. These receptors originate from a female donor in good health, enrolled as a control in a pregnancy study.

This rearrangement joins TRBV2 to TRBJ2-7; D call uncertain. Trimming shortened V by 8 bases and J by 6 bases, and 11 bases separated the two germline ends. The germline V gene has CDR1 SNHLY and CDR2 FYNNEI. This CDR3 region has 11 residues. CDR3 protein: CASRQAAEQYF. CDR3 sequence (DNA): TGTGCCAGCCGGCAGGCTGCCGAGCAGTACTTC.

This clone was seen more than once but under ten times. This sequence joins TRBV5-1 and TRBJ2-3; 7 bases align to TRBD2. This CDR3 has 16 residues. Trimming took 0 bases from V and 4 from J; bases not matched to a gene: 8. Germline-derived CDR1 and CDR2 are SGHRS and YFSETQ. The CDR3 spells CASSLAYQRGADTQYF. For the CDR3, the DNA is TGCGCCAGCAGCTTGGCCTACCAGCGGGGTGCAGATACGCAGTATTTT.

The V gene is TRBV9, the J gene TRBJ2-3; 7 bases line up with TRBD2. The CDR3 consists of 17 residues. J was trimmed by 5 bases and V by 3 bases; bases with no gene match: 15. Germline V gene sequence: CDR1 SGDLS, CDR2 YYNGEE. The DNA for the CDR3 is TGTGCCAGCAGCGCTCTTATAACGGCTCGGGGGGTAGATACGCAGTATTTT. As protein: CASSALITARGVDTQYF.

The chain combines TRBV5-4 with TRBJ1-1; tentative D call: TRBD1 (5 bases). CDR1 and CDR2 (germline): SGHNT, YYREEE (reference sequence). Trimming took off 4 bases at V and 1 base at J, with 14 bases between the two ends. This CDR3 is 15 amino acids long. CDR3 residues: CASSPGEGRNTEAFF. DNA for the CDR3: TGTGCCAGCAGCCCGGGGGAAGGTAGGAACACTGAAGCTTTCTTT.

V gene TRBV4-1 combines with J gene TRBJ1-3; D is perhaps TRBD1 (5 bases). Per germline, CDR1 MGHRA and CDR2 YSYEKL. The CDR3 has 16 residues. Deletions cut 1 base from V and 2 bases from J, with 12 bases between. This CDR3 is CASSQVGLGAGNTIYF. The CDR3 DNA follows: TGCGCCAGCAGCCAAGTGGGTTTAGGGGCTGGAAACACCATATATTTT.

The chain couples TRBV6-1 to TRBJ2-3; 11 positions agree with TRBD2. CDR3 length: 15 amino acids. V was clipped by 7 bases and J by 5 bases; unmatched bases: 8. Germline V gene lookup returns CDR1 MNHNS and CDR2 SASEGT. The DNA of the CDR3 is TGTGCCAGCACCAAACTAGCGGGAGAGAGAGATACGCAGTATTTT. Its protein is CASTKLAGERDTQYF.

The chain is built from TRBV6-1 and TRBJ1-2; tentative D call: TRBD1 (6 bases). Germline CDR1 reads MNHNS; CDR2 reads SASEGT. The ends were cut back, 4 bases at V and 4 bases at J, with 10 bases in the middle. CDR3 length: 13 amino acids. This CDR3 is CASSATGAYGYTF. The CDR3 bases are TGTGCCAGCAGTGCGACAGGCGCCTATGGCTACACCTTC.

This rearrangement joins TRBV27 to TRBJ2-1, with TRBD2 identical over 8 bases. Germline CDR1 MNHEY, CDR2 SMNVEV (reference sequence). CDR3 length: 17 amino acids. V lost 11 bases and J lost 0; bases outside the gene matches: 15. CDR3 DNA: TGTGCCGCTGGCATTGGCGGGAGGCCGAACTCCTACAATGAGCAGTTCTTC. Its protein product is CAAGIGGRPNSYNEQFF.

The chain has TRBV28 and TRBJ1-5, with D uncertain. The CDR3 loop spans 17 amino acids. Trimming removed 2 bases at V and 0 bases at J, with 14 bases between. CDR1 is MDHEN and CDR2 is SYDVKM in the germline V gene. The CDR3 nucleotides are TGTGCCAGCAGTTTAGTGGGCAGCCAATATAGCAATCAGCCCCAGCATTTT. It specifies CASSLVGSQYSNQPQHF. The variable domain in full, with the rest retrieved from reference TRBV28 and TRBJ1-5, is DVKVTQSSRYLVKRTGEKVFLECVQDMDHENMFWYRQDPGLGLRLIYFSYDVKMKEKGDIPEGYSVSREKKERFSLILESASTNQTSMYLCASSLVGSQYSNQPQHFGDGTRLSIL.

CDR3 sequence reads: CASTSPRQPYEQYF. Here the CDR3 DNA reads TGTGCCAGCACCTCCCCCCGACAGCCCTACGAGCAGTACTTC. The chain is built from TRBV6-5 and TRBJ2-7, with D maybe TRBD1 (5 bases). The CDR3 spans 14 residues. Germline V gene lookup returns CDR1 MNHEY and CDR2 SVGAGI. The V end was cut by 7 bases, the J end by 2 bases, with 15 bases between.

This clone was recorded only once. The CDR3 here is CASSLDRANYGYTF. The DNA for the CDR3 is TGTGCCAGCAGCTTAGACAGGGCCAACTATGGCTACACCTTC. The V call is TRBV7-2, the J call TRBJ1-2; perhaps TRBD1 as D (6 bases). The CDR3 consists of 14 residues. Germline V gene lookup returns CDR1 SGHTA and CDR2 FQGNSA. Trimming stripped 1 base from V and 2 bases from J, with 8 bases between.

The CDR3 region has the DNA TGTGCCAGCAGCTTAGTGGGGACAGGGGCGACTGAAGCTTTCTTT. Its protein product is CASSLVGTGATEAFF. The chain has TRBV7-2 and TRBJ1-1; TRBD1 matches at 10 bases. The CDR3 is made up of 15 amino acids. Unmatched junction bases numbered 4, after V lost 1 base and J lost 5 bases. The germline V gene encodes CDR1 SGHTA and CDR2 FQGNSA.

This sequence joins TRBV15 and TRBJ1-2, with no clear D. V lost 3 bases and J lost 2, with 10 bases in between. CDR1 is LNHNV and CDR2 is YYDKDF in the germline V gene (reference sequence). This CDR3 has 14 residues. The CDR3 nucleotides are TGTGCCACCAGCAGGGGAGACGGAAACTATGGCTACACCTTC. Translation: CATSRGDGNYGYTF.

This chain joins TRBV19 and TRBJ2-2; possibly TRBD2 for D (6 bases). Germline CDR1 reads LNHDA; CDR2 reads SQIVND (reference sequence). The CDR3 consists of 15 residues. V lost 5 bases to trimming and J lost 4 bases, with 14 bases between them. CDR3 protein: CASSGVGGSTGELFF. CDR3 nucleotide sequence: TGTGCCAGTAGTGGGGTGGGGGGATCCACCGGGGAGCTGTTTTTT.

The chain joins TRBV7-2 to TRBJ2-7, with D maybe TRBD2 (5 bases). Per germline, CDR1 SGHTA and CDR2 FQGNSA. V dropped 4 bases and J dropped 0 bases, with 19 bases sitting between them. The CDR3 covers 17 residues. In DNA form, the CDR3 reads TGTGCCAGCAGCTCACGAGGGTCCCGCCCCAGCTCCTACGAGCAGTACTTC. It translates to CASSSRGSRPSSYEQYF.

This clone occurred once. The rearrangement links TRBV7-2 to TRBJ1-6; 10 nucleotides agree with TRBD1. J was trimmed by 10 bases and V by 1 base; bases with no gene match: 4. This CDR3 contains 15 residues. In germline, CDR1 is SGHTA, CDR2 FQGNSA. As DNA, the CDR3 is TGTGCCAGCAGCTTAGTAGGGACAGGGGACTCACCCCTCCACTTT. Translation gives CASSLVGTGDSPLHF.

The CDR3 here is CASSRWRLQETQYF. CDR3 in DNA: TGTGCCAGTAGCCGATGGAGGTTACAAGAGACCCAGTACTTC. This chain connects TRBV19 to TRBJ2-5; D is possibly TRBD2 (5 bases). Per the germline V gene, CDR1 is LNHDA and CDR2 is SQIVND (reference sequence). This CDR3 region has 14 residues. V lost 6 bases and J 2 bases, leaving 13 bases between the germline ends. The entire variable domain, with the rest obtained from reference TRBV19 and TRBJ2-5, is as follows: DGGITQSPKYLFRKEGQNVTLSCEQNLNHDAMYWYRQDPGQGLRLIYYSQIVNDFQKGDIAEGYSVSREKKESFPLTVTSAQKNPTAFYLCASSRWRLQETQYFGPGTRLLVL.

The chain combines TRBV27 with TRBJ2-1, with D perhaps TRBD2 (6 bases). CDR3 size: 16 residues. Germline CDR1 is MNHEY and CDR2 is SMNVEV (reference sequence). V lost 1 base, J lost 1 base, and 11 bases lay in between. The DNA of the CDR3 is TGTGCCAGCAGTTTATTTCGGGGGATTTCCTACAATGAGCAGTTCTTC. Its protein is CASSLFRGISYNEQFF.